The rows below give T cell receptor beta chains drawn from one sample of a study of T cell responses to AZD1222 COVID-19 vaccine. TCRdb's copy holds only in-frame clones and misses some; the assay was immunoSEQ multiplex PCR. The table includes over 85,000 clones, about 87% detected once. Sequenced here: peripheral blood, sampled 28 days after the second AZD1222 dose. These receptors all stem from an adult who received the AZD1222 COVID-19 vaccine. Each CDR3 is given with its conserved first and last residue. The D gene is left open where the match is weak. Only part of the rows carry a size: once, few, many, or a class if the clone is expanded.

16 | TRBJ1-5 | NA | NA | TRBV6-5 | TGTGCCAGCAGTTCCGTCCGGTATGGTAGCAATCAGCCCCAGCATTTT | CASSSVRYGSNQPQHF
14 | TRBJ2-7 | NA | TRBD2 | TRBV2 | TGTGCCAGCAGTGAAACCCTAGCGGGGGCTCAGCAGTACTTC | CASSETLAGAQQYF
15 | TRBJ1-5 | NA | TRBD1 | TRBV6-5 | TGTGCCAGCAGTTACTCCTACAGGGGTGACCAGCCCCAGCATTTT | CASSYSYRGDQPQHF
12 | TRBJ2-2 | few | NA | TRBV19 | TGTGCCAGTAGTACTAGGGGGGTGGAGCTGTTTTTT | CASSTRGVELFF
15 | TRBJ1-4 | NA | TRBD1 | TRBV6-5 | TGTGCCAGCACCTGGGGGACAGCAACTAATGAAAAACTGTTTTTT | CASTWGTATNEKLFF
16 | TRBJ2-7 | NA | TRBD2 | TRBV6-2/TRBV6-3 | TGTGCCAGCAGTCAATCCGGGACTAGCGGCTCCTACGAGCAGTACTTC | CASSQSGTSGSYEQYF
16 | TRBJ2-5 | NA | TRBD2 | TRBV5-1 | TGCGCCAGCAGCTGGGTAGCGGGAGGGGGCCAAGAGACCCAGTACTTC | CASSWVAGGGQETQYF
15 | TRBJ1-4 | NA | TRBD1 | TRBV5-1 | TGCGCCAGCAGCTTGGCGGGACAGCCAAATGAAAAACTGTTTTTT | CASSLAGQPNEKLFF
17 | TRBJ1-4 | NA | NA | TRBV5-1 | TGCGCCAGCAGCTTGGTGGGGGACATAGGGAGGGGTGAAAAACTGTTTTTT | CASSLVGDIGRGEKLFF
14 | TRBJ1-2 | NA | NA | TRBV6-1 | TGTGCCAGCAGTGAATTCAGGGAGTCCTATGGCTACACCTTC | CASSEFRESYGYTF
15 | TRBJ2-4 | NA | TRBD1 | TRBV19 | TGTGCCAGTAGTGCGACAGGGGCGGCCAAAAACATTCAGTACTTC | CASSATGAAKNIQYF
16 | TRBJ2-1 | NA | NA | TRBV28 | TGTGCCAGCAGTTTCCATGAGACTTTCTCCTACAATGAGCAGTTCTTC | CASSFHETFSYNEQFF
15 | TRBJ2-2 | medium-sized | TRBD2 | TRBV6-1 | TGTGCCAGCAGTGAGGGGCTAGCGGAGACCGGGGAGCTGTTTTTT | CASSEGLAETGELFF
15 | TRBJ2-7 | NA | NA | TRBV10-3 | TGTGCCACGGCCAATTCAAACAGGGGAGGCGACGAGCAGTACTTC | CATANSNRGGDEQYF
13 | TRBJ1-1 | NA | NA | TRBV27 | TGTGCCAGCAGTTTACACGGCAGCCGGGGGGCTTTCTTT | CASSLHGSRGAFF
16 | TRBJ2-7 | NA | NA | TRBV21-1 | TGTGCCAGCAGCCCCCGGGACTCCGCAGTCTCCTACGAGCAGTACTTC | CASSPRDSAVSYEQYF
16 | TRBJ1-4 | NA | TRBD1 | TRBV19 | TGTGCCAGTAGCACCCTCAGGGGGGCGGCTAATGAAAAACTGTTTTTT | CASSTLRGAANEKLFF
15 | TRBJ1-3 | NA | NA | TRBV5-1 | TGCGCCAGCGCGCAAGGGGTTTTAACTGGAAACACCATATATTTT | CASAQGVLTGNTIYF
15 | TRBJ2-1 | NA | NA | TRBV29-1 | TGCAGCGCCAGAACCGGGACAGCGGGCTACAATGAGCAGTTCTTC | CSARTGTAGYNEQFF
15 | TRBJ2-7 | NA | NA | TRBV27 | TGTGCCAGCAGACTTAAAGACGGGGGGCGCTACGAGCAGTACTTC | CASRLKDGGRYEQYF
14 | TRBJ1-4 | NA | NA | TRBV10-3 | TGTGCCATCAGTAGGGGTCGCGCTAATGAAAAACTGTTTTTT | CAISRGRANEKLFF
16 | TRBJ1-2 | few | NA | TRBV20-1 | TGCAGTGCTAGTGGTCCCACGACAGGTTGGGGCTATGGCTACACCTTC | CSASGPTTGWGYGYTF
17 | TRBJ2-6 | NA | NA | TRBV19 | TGTGCCAGTAGTACCCCCGGCAGAGGCTCTGGGGCCAACGTCCTGACTTTC | CASSTPGRGSGANVLTF
11 | TRBJ1-5 | few | NA | TRBV28 | TGTGCCAGCAGTTTTACAGGGCCCCAGCATTTT | CASSFTGPQHF
11 | TRBJ2-7 | NA | NA | TRBV11-2 | TGTGCCAGCAGCGCGCACTACGAGCAGTACTTC | CASSAHYEQYF
14 | TRBJ1-2 | NA | NA | TRBV28 | TGTGCCAGCAGTTTGAGGGTTCTTAACTATGGCTACACCTTC | CASSLRVLNYGYTF
15 | TRBJ2-3 | once | TRBD2 | TRBV7-8 | TGTGCCAGCAGAAGGACTAGCGGAAGCACAGATACGCAGTATTTT | CASRRTSGSTDTQYF
12 | TRBJ1-2 | NA | NA | TRBV7-9 | TGTGCCAGCAGCTTAGCCCTGAGGGGCTACACCTTC | CASSLALRGYTF
15 | TRBJ2-1 | once | TRBD2 | TRBV18 | TGTGCCAGCTCACCACCGGGACTAGCTTACAATGAGCAGTTCTTC | CASSPPGLAYNEQFF
13 | TRBJ1-2 | NA | NA | TRBV7-9 | TGTGCCAGCAGCATCAGGGAGTTCTATGGCTACACCTTC | CASSIREFYGYTF
13 | TRBJ1-5 | NA | NA | TRBV24-1 | TGTGCCACCAGTGATTTAGTCGGTGGGCCCCAGCATTTT | CATSDLVGGPQHF
14 | TRBJ1-5 | NA | TRBD1 | TRBV28 | TGTGCCAGCAGAAGGGACAGCAACAATCAGCCCCAGCATTTT | CASRRDSNNQPQHF
11 | TRBJ1-2 | NA | NA | TRBV12-5 | TGTGCTAGTGGAGCCGGGGGTTCTAACACCTTC | CASGAGGSNTF
17 | TRBJ1-6 | NA | TRBD1 | TRBV10-3 | TGTGCCATCAGTGAGTCTATGGGGACAGGGAATAATTCACCCCTCCACTTT | CAISESMGTGNNSPLHF
14 | TRBJ1-1 | NA | TRBD1 | TRBV6-5 | TGTGCCAGCAGCCCACGGACAGGGAACACTGAAGCTTTCTTT | CASSPRTGNTEAFF
15 | TRBJ1-2 | NA | NA | TRBV6-5 | TGTGCCAGCAGGCCTCCTGGGGGGTTTAACTATGGCTACACCTTC | CASRPPGGFNYGYTF
16 | TRBJ2-1 | NA | NA | TRBV11-2 | TGTGCCAGCAGCTTAGAGAGGGGGACTGTCGACAATGAGCAGTTCTTC | CASSLERGTVDNEQFF
14 | TRBJ2-1 | NA | NA | TRBV11-2 | TGTGCCAGCAGTCCCCGGGGGGCGTACAATGAGCAGTTCTTC | CASSPRGAYNEQFF
14 | TRBJ2-1 | NA | NA | TRBV5-1 | TGCGCCAGCTTGAAGGACATTTCCTACAATGAGCAGTTCTTC | CASLKDISYNEQFF
15 | TRBJ2-1 | NA | NA | TRBV29-1 | TGCAGCGTGGTACTCCGACCAGGAATGTCCAATGAGCAGTTCTTC | CSVVLRPGMSNEQFF
16 | TRBJ2-7 | NA | TRBD2 | TRBV5-1 | TGCGCCAGCAGCGAGGACGCGGGAGGTCCCTCTCGGGAGCAGTACTTC | CASSEDAGGPSREQYF
14 | TRBJ1-5 | NA | NA | TRBV2 | TGTGCCAGCAGTGAGAGGGAGACCTATCAGCCCCAGCATTTT | CASSERETYQPQHF
14 | TRBJ2-5 | once | NA | TRBV5-6 | TGTGCCAGCAGCTTGTGGGTCGTACAAGAGACCCAGTACTTC | CASSLWVVQETQYF
14 | TRBJ1-4 | NA | NA | TRBV6-1 | TGTGCCAGCAGTGACAGGGGCTTGCGAGAAAAACTGTTTTTT | CASSDRGLREKLFF
11 | TRBJ2-3 | NA | NA | TRBV29-1 | TGCAGCGGGGGAGGCACAGATACGCAGTATTTT | CSGGGTDTQYF
12 | TRBJ2-5 | NA | NA | TRBV12-3/TRBV12-4 | TGTGCCAGCAGTCCTAGCCCTTTTGCCCAGTACTTC | CASSPSPFAQYF
18 | TRBJ1-2 | NA | TRBD1 | TRBV10-1 | TGCGCCAGCAGTGAGTCGCGGAGCGTGCCAGGGGGCTCCTATGGCTACACCTTC | CASSESRSVPGGSYGYTF
16 | TRBJ1-2 | NA | NA | TRBV11-2 | TGTGCCAGCAGCTCTCTGGGAGGAGGGGGGCTCTATGGCTACACCTTC | CASSSLGGGGLYGYTF
13 | TRBJ2-7 | NA | NA | TRBV7-8 | TGTGCCAGCAGCTTAGCTTCGGGGGTTGAGCAGTACTTC | CASSLASGVEQYF
18 | TRBJ1-5 | NA | NA | TRBV23-1 | TGCGCCAGCAGGACCGTAAAGAGGGAAAGAGGGAACAATCAGCCCCAGCATTTT | CASRTVKRERGNNQPQHF
15 | TRBJ2-1 | once | NA | TRBV9 | TGTGCCAGCAGCGTAATGGGACAACGGTTGAATGAGCAGTTCTTC | CASSVMGQRLNEQFF
13 | TRBJ2-1 | NA | TRBD1 | TRBV5-1 | TGCGCCAGCAGGATGGGACAGGACAATGAGCAGTTCTTC | CASRMGQDNEQFF
15 | TRBJ2-2 | NA | NA | TRBV27 | TGTGCCAGCAGTTTTGATTGGCGAGGCACCGGGGAGCTGTTTTTT | CASSFDWRGTGELFF
14 | TRBJ2-7 | once | NA | TRBV18 | TGTGCCAGCTCACCAGAACAGTACACCTACGAGCAGTACTTC | CASSPEQYTYEQYF
13 | TRBJ2-1 | NA | NA | TRBV7-9 | TGTGCCAGCAGCTTACGTGGGAATAATGAGCAGTTCTTC | CASSLRGNNEQFF
13 | TRBJ1-2 | once | NA | TRBV28 | TGTGCCAGCAGTCGGGCGTTGGGCTATGGCTACACCTTC | CASSRALGYGYTF
14 | TRBJ2-3 | NA | NA | TRBV24-1 | TGTGCCACCAGTGGGACAGCTAGCACAGATACGCAGTATTTT | CATSGTASTDTQYF
13 | TRBJ1-2 | once | TRBD1 | TRBV16 | TGTGCCAGCAGCGGACAGGGGGTGGTTGGCTACACCTTC | CASSGQGVVGYTF
13 | TRBJ1-2 | once | NA | TRBV5-1 | TGCGCCAGCAGCTTGGACAGCGGATATGGCTACACCTTC | CASSLDSGYGYTF
17 | TRBJ1-2 | NA | TRBD1 | TRBV5-1 | TGCGCCAGCAGCGAGGGACAGGGGGCGCGAACTAACTATGGCTACACCTTC | CASSEGQGARTNYGYTF